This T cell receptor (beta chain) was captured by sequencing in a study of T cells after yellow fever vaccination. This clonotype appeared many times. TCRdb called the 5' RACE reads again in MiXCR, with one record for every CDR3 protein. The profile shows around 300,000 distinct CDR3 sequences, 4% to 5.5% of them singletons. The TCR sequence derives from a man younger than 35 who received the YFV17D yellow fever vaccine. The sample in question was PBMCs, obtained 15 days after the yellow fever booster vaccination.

CDR3 DNA: TGTGCCACCGGAACAGGGGCCTTTAGCACAGATACGCAGTATTTT. Its translation is CATGTGAFSTDTQYF. V is TRBV24-1 and J is TRBJ2-3; the match to TRBD1 covers 7 bases. This CDR3 comprises 15 residues. The J segment lost 0 bases and the V segment lost 9 bases, leaving 8 bases of the junction unmatched. Germline V CDR1 and CDR2: KGHDR, SFDVKD.